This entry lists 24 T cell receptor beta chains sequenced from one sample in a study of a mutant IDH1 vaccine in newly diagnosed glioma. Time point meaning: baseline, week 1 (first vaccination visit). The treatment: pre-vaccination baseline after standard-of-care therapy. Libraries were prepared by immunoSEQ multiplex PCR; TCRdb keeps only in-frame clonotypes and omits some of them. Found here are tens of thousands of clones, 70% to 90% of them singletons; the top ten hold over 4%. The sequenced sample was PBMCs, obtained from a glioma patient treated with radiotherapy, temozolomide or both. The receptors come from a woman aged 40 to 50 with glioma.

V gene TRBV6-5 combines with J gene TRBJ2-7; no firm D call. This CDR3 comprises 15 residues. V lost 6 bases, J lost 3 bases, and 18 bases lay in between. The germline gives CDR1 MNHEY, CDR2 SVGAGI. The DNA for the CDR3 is TGTGCCAGCAGCCCTCATCGTCTGGGTCACTACGAGCAGTACTTC. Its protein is CASSPHRLGHYEQYF.

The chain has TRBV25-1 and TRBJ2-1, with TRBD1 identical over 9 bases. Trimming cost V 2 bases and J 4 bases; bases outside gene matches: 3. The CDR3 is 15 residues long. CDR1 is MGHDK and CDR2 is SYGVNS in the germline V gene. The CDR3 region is CASSEIGTGYNEQFF. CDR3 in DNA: TGTGCCAGCAGTGAAATCGGGACAGGGTACAATGAGCAGTTCTTC. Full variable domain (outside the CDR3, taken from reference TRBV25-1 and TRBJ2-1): EADIYQTPRYLVIGTGKKITLECSQTMGHDKMYWYQQDPGMELHLIHYSYGVNSTEKGDLSSESTVSRIRTEHFPLTLESARPSHTSQYLCASSEIGTGYNEQFFGPGTRLTVL.

Written as DNA, the CDR3 is TGTGCCTGGAGTGTACATCTGGGCGCGGCGGGTGAAGCTTTCTTT. Its translation: CAWSVHLGAAGEAFF. V usage is TRBV30 and J usage is TRBJ1-1; D ambiguous. The germline V gene encodes CDR1 GTSNPN and CDR2 SVGIG (reference sequence). This CDR3 region has 15 residues. Trimming took 0 bases from V and 7 from J, leaving 18 bases between them.

Here the CDR3 reads CASRDSTGYSPLHF. The DNA of the CDR3 is TGTGCCAGCAGAGATTCGACAGGGTACTCACCCCTCCACTTT. This chain uses TRBV25-1 with TRBJ1-6; 7 bases are shared with TRBD1. Germline-derived CDR1 and CDR2 are MGHDK and SYGVNS. Trimming at V came to 6 bases and at J to 10 bases, leaving 9 bases not matched to a gene. The CDR3 sequence is 14 residues long.

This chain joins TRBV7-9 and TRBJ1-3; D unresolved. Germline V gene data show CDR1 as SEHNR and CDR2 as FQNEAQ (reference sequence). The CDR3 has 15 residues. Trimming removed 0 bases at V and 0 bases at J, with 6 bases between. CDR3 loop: CASSLAWDSGNTIYF. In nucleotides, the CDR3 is TGTGCCAGCAGCTTAGCTTGGGACTCTGGAAACACCATATATTTT.

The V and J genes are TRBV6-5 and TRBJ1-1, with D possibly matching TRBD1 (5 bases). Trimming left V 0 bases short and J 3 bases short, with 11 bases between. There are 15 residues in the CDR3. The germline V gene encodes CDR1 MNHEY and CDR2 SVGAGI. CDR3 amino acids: CASSYSTQGYTEAFF. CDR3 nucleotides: TGTGCCAGCAGTTACTCGACCCAGGGCTACACTGAAGCTTTCTTT.

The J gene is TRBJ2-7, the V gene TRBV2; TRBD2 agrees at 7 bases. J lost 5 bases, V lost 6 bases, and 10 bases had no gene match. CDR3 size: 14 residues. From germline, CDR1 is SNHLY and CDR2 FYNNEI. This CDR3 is CASRKQGLRNEQYF. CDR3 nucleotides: TGTGCCAGCAGGAAGCAGGGACTAAGGAACGAGCAGTACTTC.

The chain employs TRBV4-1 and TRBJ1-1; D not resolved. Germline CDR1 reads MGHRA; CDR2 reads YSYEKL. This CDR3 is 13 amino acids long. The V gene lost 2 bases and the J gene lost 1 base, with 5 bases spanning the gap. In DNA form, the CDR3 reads TGCGCCAGCAGCCAAAGGTCGAACACTGAAGCTTTCTTT. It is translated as CASSQRSNTEAFF.

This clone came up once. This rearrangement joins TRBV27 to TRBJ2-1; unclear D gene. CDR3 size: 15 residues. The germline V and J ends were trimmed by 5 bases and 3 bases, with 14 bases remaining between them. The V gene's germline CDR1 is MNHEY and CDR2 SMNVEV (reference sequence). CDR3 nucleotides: TGTGCCAGCAGTCTCGACCGGATTTACTACAATGAGCAGTTCTTC. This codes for CASSLDRIYYNEQFF.

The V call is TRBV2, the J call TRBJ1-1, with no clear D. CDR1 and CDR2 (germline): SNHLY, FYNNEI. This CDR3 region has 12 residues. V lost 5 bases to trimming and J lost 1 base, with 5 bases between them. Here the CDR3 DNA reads TGTGCCAGCAGTAGACCGAACACTGAAGCTTTCTTT. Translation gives CASSRPNTEAFF.

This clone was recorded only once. CDR3 loop: CASSLKSLGGPSYNEQFF. The CDR3 nucleotides read TGTGCCAGCAGTTTGAAGTCGTTGGGGGGGCCTTCCTACAATGAGCAGTTCTTC. V usage is TRBV27 and J usage is TRBJ2-1; D is perhaps TRBD2 (7 bases). The CDR3 is made up of 18 amino acids. V was pared by 3 bases and J by 1 base, with 19 bases between. The germline V gene encodes CDR1 MNHEY and CDR2 SMNVEV (reference sequence).

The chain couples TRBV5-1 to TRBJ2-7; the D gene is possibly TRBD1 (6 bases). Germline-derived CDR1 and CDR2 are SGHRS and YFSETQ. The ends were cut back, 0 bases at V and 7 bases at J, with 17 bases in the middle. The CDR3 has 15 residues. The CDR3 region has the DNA TGCGCCAGCAGCTTGGCCTCAGGGACACGAGGGGAGCAGTACTTC. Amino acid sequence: CASSLASGTRGEQYF.

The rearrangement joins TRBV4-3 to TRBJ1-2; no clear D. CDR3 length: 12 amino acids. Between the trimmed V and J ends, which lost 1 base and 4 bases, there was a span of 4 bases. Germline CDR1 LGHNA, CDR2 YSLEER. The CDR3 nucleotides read TGCGCCAGCAGCCAAGGGCCCTATGGCTACACCTTC. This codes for CASSQGPYGYTF.

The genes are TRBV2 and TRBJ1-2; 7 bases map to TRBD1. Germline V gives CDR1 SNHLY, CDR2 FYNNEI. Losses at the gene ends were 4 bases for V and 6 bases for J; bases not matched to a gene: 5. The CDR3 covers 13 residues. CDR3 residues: CASSARGGNGYTF. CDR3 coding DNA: TGTGCCAGCAGTGCCAGGGGGGGAAATGGCTACACCTTC.

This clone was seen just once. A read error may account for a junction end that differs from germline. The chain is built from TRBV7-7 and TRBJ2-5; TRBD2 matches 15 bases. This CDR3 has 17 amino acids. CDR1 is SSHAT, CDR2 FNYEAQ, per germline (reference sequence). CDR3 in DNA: TGTGCTAGCAGCGGGGGACTAGCGGGAGGAGGCCTAGAGACCCAGTACTTC. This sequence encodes CASSGGLAGGGLETQYF.

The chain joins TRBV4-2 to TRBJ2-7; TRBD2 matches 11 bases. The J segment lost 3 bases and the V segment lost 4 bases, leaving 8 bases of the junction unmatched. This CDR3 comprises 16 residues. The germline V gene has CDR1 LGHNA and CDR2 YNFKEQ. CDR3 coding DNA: TGTGCCAGCAGCCCGGCAACTAGCGGGAGTAGCTACGAGCAGTACTTC. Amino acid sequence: CASSPATSGSSYEQYF.

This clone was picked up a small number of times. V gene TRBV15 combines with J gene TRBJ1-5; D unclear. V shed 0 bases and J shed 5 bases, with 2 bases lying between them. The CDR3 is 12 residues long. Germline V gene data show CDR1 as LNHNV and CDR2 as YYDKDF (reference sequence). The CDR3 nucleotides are TGTGCCACCAGCAGAGATGATCAGCCCCAGCATTTT. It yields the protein CATSRDDQPQHF.

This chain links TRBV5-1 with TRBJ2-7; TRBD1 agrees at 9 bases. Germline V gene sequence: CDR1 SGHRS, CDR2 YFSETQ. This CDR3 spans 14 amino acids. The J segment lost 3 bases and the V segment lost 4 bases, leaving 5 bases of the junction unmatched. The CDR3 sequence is CASSRTGEGYEQYF. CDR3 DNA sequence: TGCGCCAGCAGCCGGACAGGGGAGGGCTACGAGCAGTACTTC. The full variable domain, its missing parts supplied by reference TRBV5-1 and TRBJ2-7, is KAGVTQTPRYLIKTRGQQVTLSCSPISGHRSVSWYQQTPGQGLQFLFEYFSETQRNKGNFPGRFSGRQFSNSRSEMNVSTLELGDSALYLCASSRTGEGYEQYFGPGTRLTVT.

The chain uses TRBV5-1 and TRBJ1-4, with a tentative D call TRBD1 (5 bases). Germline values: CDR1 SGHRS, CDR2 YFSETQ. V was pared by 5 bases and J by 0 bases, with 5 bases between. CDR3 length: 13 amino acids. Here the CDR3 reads CASRTATNEKLFF. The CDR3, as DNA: TGCGCCAGCAGGACAGCAACTAATGAAAAACTGTTTTTT.

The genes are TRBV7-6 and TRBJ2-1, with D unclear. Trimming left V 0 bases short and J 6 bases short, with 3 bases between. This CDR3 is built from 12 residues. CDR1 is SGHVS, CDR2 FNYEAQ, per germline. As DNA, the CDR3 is TGTGCCAGCAGCTTAGCCCTCAATGAGCAGTTCTTC. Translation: CASSLALNEQFF. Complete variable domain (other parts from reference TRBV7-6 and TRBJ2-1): GAGVSQSPRYKVTKRGQDVALRCDPISGHVSLYWYRQALGQGPEFLTYFNYEAQQDKSGLPNDRFSAERPEGSISTLTIQRTEQRDSAMYRCASSLALNEQFFGPGTRLTVL.

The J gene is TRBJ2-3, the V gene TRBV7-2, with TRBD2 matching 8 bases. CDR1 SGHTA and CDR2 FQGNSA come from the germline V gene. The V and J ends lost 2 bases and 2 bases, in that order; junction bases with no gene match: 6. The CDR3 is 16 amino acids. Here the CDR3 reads CASSLTGGGITDTQYF. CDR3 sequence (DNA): TGTGCCAGCAGCTTAACCGGGGGGGGGATCACAGATACGCAGTATTTT.

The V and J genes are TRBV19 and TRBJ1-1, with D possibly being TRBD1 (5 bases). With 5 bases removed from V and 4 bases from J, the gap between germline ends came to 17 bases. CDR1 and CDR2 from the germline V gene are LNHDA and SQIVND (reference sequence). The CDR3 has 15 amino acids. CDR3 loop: CASSPQGAVGTEAFF. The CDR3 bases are TGTGCCAGTAGTCCACAAGGGGCAGTGGGCACTGAAGCTTTCTTT.

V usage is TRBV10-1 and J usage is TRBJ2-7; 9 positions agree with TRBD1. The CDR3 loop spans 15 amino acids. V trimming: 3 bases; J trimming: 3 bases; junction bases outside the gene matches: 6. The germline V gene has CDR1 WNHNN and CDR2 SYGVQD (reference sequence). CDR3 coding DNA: TGCGCCAGCAGTGACGACAGGGGGGGGATCTACGAGCAGTACTTC. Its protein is CASSDDRGGIYEQYF.

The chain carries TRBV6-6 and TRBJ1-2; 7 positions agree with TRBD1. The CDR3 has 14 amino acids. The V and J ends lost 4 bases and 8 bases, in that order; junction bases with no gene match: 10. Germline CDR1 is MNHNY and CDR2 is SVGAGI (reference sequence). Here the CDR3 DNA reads TGTGCCAGCAGTTCGGGACAGTTCTTAAAGGGCTACACCTTC. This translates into CASSSGQFLKGYTF.